The 2 T cell receptor beta chains listed next were all sequenced from one sample in a study of vaccination and CD4 T cells after COVID-19. The treatment denotes: approximately nine-day PBMC culture with coronavirus spike peptide pools or control peptides (ViraFEST assay). Oncomine TCR Beta short-read sequencing was applied to DNA from cultured CD4+ T cells. TCRdb re-called the PCR reads with MiXCR, one entry per CDR3 protein. The data contain 15,000 to 18,000 distinct CDR3 sequences, 35% to 50% of them singletons. Their cognate antigens are unknown. The sample consisted of CD4+ T cells from blood, cultured in vitro, taken before SARS-CoV-2 vaccination. These receptors originate from a human donor who had recovered from COVID-19.

V is TRBV19 and J is TRBJ1-2, with a possible D match to TRBD1 (5 bases). V lost 5 bases to trimming and J lost 5 bases, with 12 bases between them. Germline CDR1 reads LNHDA; CDR2 reads SQIVND (reference sequence). The CDR3 sequence is 13 residues long. The CDR3 region is CASSFRDNYGYTF. CDR3 sequence (DNA): TGTGCCAGTAGTTTCAGGGATAATTATGGCTACACCTTC. Based on the CDR3 plus reference TRBV19 and TRBJ1-2, the full variable domain is DGGITQSPKYLFRKEGQNVTLSCEQNLNHDAMYWYRQDPGQGLRLIYYSQIVNDFQKGDIAEGYSVSREKKESFPLTVTSAQKNPTAFYLCASSFRDNYGYTFGSGTRLTVV.

V and J are TRBV5-4 and TRBJ2-3, with D perhaps matching TRBD1 (6 bases). Germline assignment: CDR1 SGHNT and CDR2 YYREEE (reference sequence). Trimming removed 3 bases at V and 7 bases at J, with 15 bases between. The CDR3 extends over 14 amino acids. CDR3 sequence (DNA): TGTGCCAGCAGCTATCAACAGGGTTCGAATACGCAGTATTTT. This translates into CASSYQQGSNTQYF.